This TCR beta chain was observed in a study of graft-versus-host responses after intestinal transplantation. Findings of the study overall: Investigators detected GvH clones in recipient marrow, with some emerging earlier in ileum or blood.

A word on this clone: Its antigen remains unidentified.

The method was immunoSEQ multiplex PCR; TCRdb's version includes in-frame clones alone and lacks a portion of them. The sample records about 120,000 clones, over 75% being singletons. The clonotype comes from a human donor who received an intestinal transplant. This specimen consisted of unstimulated CD4+ T cells sorted from spleen or lymph node cells, obtained before intestinal transplant.

For the CDR3, the DNA is TGTGCCAGCAGCGCTACAGGGAGATATGGCTACACCTTC. Encoded protein: CASSATGRYGYTF. The V and J genes are TRBV5-4 and TRBJ1-2, with a tentative D call TRBD1 (6 bases). CDR1 and CDR2 from the germline V gene are SGHNT and YYREEE (reference sequence). This CDR3 contains 13 residues. V lost 4 bases, J lost 5 bases, and 12 bases lay in between.